The clone carrying this T cell receptor (beta chain) was found once. After removal of 4 bases from V and 7 bases from J, the junction contained 7 bases not matched to a gene. In germline, CDR1 is SGHRS, CDR2 YFSETQ. The CDR3 is 14 residues long. These data belong to a study of blood T cell repertoires in COVID-19. Overall study context: Samples came from the United States, Italy and Spain, spanning acute and convalescent COVID-19.

As handled by the study authors: Amplification from reference gene primers served as the basis for estimated nucleated cell counts. TCRdb keeps only in-frame clones here, not all; method: immunoSEQ multiplex PCR. V and J calls plus clone size are reproduced from that table; the DNA served to infer D and trimming. The table includes fewer than 200,000 clones, roughly 84% detected once. Participants spanned ages about 18 to 100 years and resided in 24 US areas. This receptor was taken from a man aged 55 to 69 who had recovered from COVID-19. The sequenced sample consisted of PBMCs or T cells enriched from blood (not recorded which). V and J are TRBV5-1 and TRBJ1-5, with TRBD1 matching 8 bases. The CDR3 DNA reads TGCGCCAGCAGCCTGACAGGGGCAGGACAGCCCCAGCATTTT. Its protein product is CASSLTGAGQPQHF.